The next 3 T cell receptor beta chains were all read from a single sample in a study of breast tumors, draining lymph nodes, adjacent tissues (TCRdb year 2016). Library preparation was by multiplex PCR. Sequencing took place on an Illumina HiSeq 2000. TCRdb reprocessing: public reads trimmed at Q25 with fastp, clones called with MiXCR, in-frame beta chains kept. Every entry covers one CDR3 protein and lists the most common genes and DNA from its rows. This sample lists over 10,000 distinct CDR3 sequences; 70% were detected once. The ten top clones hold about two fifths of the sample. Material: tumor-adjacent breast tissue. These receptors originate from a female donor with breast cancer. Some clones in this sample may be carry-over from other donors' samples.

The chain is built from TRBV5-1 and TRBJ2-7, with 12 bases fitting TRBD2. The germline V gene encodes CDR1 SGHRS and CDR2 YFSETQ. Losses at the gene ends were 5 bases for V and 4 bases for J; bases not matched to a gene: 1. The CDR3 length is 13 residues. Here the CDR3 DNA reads TGCGCCAGCAGACTAGCGGGAGGATACGAGCAGTACTTC. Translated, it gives CASRLAGGYEQYF. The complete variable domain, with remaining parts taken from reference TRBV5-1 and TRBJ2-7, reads KAGVTQTPRYLIKTRGQQVTLSCSPISGHRSVSWYQQTPGQGLQFLFEYFSETQRNKGNFPGRFSGRQFSNSRSEMNVSTLELGDSALYLCASRLAGGYEQYFGPGTRLTVT.

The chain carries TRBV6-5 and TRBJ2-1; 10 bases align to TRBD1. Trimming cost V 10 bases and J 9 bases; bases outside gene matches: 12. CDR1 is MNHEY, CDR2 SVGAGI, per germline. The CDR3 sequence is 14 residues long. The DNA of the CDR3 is TGTGCCAACAGCACCACGGGACAGGGGAGTGAGCAGTTCTTC. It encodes CANSTTGQGSEQFF.

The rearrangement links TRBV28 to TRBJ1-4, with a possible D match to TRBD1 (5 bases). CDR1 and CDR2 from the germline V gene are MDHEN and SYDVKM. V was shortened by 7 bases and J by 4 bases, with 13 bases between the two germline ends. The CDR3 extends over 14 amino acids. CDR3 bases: TGTGCCAGCACCCTGGGACGGCTTAATGAAAAACTGTTTTTT. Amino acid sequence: CASTLGRLNEKLFF.